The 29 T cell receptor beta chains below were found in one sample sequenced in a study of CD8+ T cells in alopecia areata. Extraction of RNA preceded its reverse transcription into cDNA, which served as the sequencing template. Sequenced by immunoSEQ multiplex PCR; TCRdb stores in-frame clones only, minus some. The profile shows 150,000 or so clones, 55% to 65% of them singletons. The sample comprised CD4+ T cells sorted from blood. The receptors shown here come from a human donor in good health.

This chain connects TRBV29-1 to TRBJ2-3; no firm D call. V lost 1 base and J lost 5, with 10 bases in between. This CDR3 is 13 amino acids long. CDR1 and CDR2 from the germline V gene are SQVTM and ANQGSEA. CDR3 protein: CSVEAPGIDTQYF. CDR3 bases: TGCAGCGTTGAAGCCCCAGGAATAGATACGCAGTATTTT.

Here the CDR3 reads CASSLAKPQGTDTQYF. Written as DNA, the CDR3 is TGTGCCAGCAGCTTAGCGAAGCCTCAAGGGACAGATACGCAGTATTTT. The V and J genes are TRBV7-8 and TRBJ2-3; D is unresolved. The V gene's germline CDR1 is SGHVS and CDR2 FQNEAQ. Trimming removed 0 bases at V and 3 bases at J, with 13 bases between. This CDR3 spans 16 amino acids. The whole variable domain, remainder taken from reference TRBV7-8 and TRBJ2-3, is GAGVSQSPRYKVAKRGQDVALRCDPISGHVSLFWYQQALGQGPEFLTYFQNEAQLDKSGLPSDRFFAERPEGSVSTLKIQRTQQEDSAVYLCASSLAKPQGTDTQYFGPGTRLTVL.

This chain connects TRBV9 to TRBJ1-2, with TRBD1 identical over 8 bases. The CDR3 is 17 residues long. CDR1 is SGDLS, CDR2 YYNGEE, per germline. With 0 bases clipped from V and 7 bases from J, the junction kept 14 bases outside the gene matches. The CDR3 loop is CASSVGPGAGGASGYTF. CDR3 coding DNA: TGTGCCAGCAGCGTAGGGCCCGGGGCAGGGGGCGCTTCTGGCTACACCTTC.

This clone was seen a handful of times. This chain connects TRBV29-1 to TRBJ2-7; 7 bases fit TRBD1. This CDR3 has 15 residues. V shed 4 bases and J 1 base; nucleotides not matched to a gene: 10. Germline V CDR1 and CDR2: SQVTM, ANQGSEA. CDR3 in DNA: TGCAGCGTTGCCCTGACTGACAGGGTATCCTACGAGCAGTACTTC. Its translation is CSVALTDRVSYEQYF.

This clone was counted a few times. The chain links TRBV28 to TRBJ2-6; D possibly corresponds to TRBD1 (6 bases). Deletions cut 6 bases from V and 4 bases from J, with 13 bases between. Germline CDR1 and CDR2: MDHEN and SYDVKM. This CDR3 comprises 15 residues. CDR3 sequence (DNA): TGTGCCAGCAGCTCACAGGGTGCAGGGGCCAACGTCCTGACTTTC. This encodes CASSSQGAGANVLTF. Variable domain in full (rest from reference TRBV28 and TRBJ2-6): DVKVTQSSRYLVKRTGEKVFLECVQDMDHENMFWYRQDPGLGLRLIYFSYDVKMKEKGDIPEGYSVSREKKERFSLILESASTNQTSMYLCASSSQGAGANVLTFGAGSRLTVL.

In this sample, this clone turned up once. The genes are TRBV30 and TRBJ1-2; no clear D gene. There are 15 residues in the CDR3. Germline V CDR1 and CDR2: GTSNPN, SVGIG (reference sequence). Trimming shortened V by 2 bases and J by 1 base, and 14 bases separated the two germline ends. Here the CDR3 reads CAWSRRARGNYGYTF. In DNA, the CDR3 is TGTGCCTGGAGTAGAAGGGCGCGTGGTAACTATGGCTACACCTTC.

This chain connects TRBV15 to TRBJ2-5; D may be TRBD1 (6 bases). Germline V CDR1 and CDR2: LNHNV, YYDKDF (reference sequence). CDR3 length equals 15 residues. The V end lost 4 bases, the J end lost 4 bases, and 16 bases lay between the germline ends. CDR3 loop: CATSITSRGGETQYF. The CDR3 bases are TGTGCCACCAGCATAACTTCCAGGGGCGGAGAGACCCAGTACTTC.

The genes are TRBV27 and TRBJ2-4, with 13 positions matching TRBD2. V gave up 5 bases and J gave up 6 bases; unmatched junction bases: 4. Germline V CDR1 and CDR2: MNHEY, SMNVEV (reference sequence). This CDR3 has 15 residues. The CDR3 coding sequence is TGTGCCAGCAGTCCGGGACTAGCGGGAACAAACATTCAGTACTTC. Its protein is CASSPGLAGTNIQYF.

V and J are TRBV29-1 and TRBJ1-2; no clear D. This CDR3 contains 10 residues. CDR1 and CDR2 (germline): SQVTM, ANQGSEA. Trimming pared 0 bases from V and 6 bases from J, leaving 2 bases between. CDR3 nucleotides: TGCAGCGTTGAAGAGGATGGCTACACCTTC. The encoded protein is CSVEEDGYTF.

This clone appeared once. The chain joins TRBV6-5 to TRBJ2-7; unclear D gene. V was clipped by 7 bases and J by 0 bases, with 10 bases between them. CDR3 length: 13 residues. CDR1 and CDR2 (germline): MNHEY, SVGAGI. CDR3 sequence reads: CASKAGDSYEQYF. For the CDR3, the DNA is TGTGCCAGCAAGGCAGGAGACTCCTACGAGCAGTACTTC.

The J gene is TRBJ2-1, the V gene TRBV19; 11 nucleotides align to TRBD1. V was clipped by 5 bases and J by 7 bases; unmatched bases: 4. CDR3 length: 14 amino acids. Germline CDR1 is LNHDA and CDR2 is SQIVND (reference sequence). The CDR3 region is CASSRGQGANEQFF. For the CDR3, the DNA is TGTGCCAGTAGTCGCGGACAGGGGGCGAATGAGCAGTTCTTC.

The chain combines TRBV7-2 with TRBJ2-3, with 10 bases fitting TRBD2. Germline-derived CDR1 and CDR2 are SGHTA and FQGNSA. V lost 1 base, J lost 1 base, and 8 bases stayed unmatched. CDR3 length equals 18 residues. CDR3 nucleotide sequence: TGTGCCAGCAGCTTAGACCCCGCCGGGACTAGCGGCACAGATACGCAGTATTTT. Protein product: CASSLDPAGTSGTDTQYF.

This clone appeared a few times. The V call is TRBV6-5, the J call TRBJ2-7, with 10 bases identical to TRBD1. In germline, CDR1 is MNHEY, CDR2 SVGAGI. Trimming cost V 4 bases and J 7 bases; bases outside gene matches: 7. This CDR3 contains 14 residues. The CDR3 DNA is TGTGCCAGCAGTTGGGGACAGGGGACAGGGGAGCAGTACTTC. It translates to CASSWGQGTGEQYF.

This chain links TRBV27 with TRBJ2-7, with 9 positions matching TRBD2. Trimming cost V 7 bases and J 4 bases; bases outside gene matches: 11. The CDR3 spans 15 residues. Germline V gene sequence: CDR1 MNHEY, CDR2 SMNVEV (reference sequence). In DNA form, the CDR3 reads TGTGCCAGCATCCCTATAGCGGGAGATGGGTACGAGCAGTACTTC. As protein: CASIPIAGDGYEQYF.

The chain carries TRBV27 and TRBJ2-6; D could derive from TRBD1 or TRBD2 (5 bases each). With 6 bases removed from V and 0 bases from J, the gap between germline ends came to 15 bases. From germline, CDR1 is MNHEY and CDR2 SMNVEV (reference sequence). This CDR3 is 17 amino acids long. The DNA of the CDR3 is TGTGCCAGCAGGGGGTGGGACGGAGGCTCTGGGGCCAACGTCCTGACTTTC. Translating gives CASRGWDGGSGANVLTF. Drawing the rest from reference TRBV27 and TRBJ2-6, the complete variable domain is EAQVTQNPRYLITVTGKKLTVTCSQNMNHEYMSWYRQDPGLGLRQIYYSMNVEVTDKGDVPEGYKVSRKEKRNFPLILESPSPNQTSLYFCASRGWDGGSGANVLTFGAGSRLTVL.

The CDR3 DNA reads as TGTGCCAGCAGTCGGATCACAGATACGCAGTATTTT. Translated, it gives CASSRITDTQYF. The V call is TRBV6-5, the J call TRBJ2-3; D not resolved. The CDR3 length is 12 residues. V shed 5 bases and J shed 2 bases, with 5 bases lying between them. The V gene's germline CDR1 is MNHEY and CDR2 SVGAGI.

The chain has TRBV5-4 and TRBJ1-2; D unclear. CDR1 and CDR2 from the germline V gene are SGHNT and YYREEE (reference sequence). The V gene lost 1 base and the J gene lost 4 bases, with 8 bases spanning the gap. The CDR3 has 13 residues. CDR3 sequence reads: CASSLTQSYGYTF. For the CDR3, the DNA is TGTGCCAGCAGCTTGACACAGAGCTATGGCTACACCTTC.

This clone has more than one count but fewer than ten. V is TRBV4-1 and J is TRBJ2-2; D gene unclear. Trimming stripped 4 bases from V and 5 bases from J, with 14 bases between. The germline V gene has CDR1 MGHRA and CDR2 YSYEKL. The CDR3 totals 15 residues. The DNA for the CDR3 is TGCGCCAGCAGCCCGCGGCAGCGAGGAACCGGGGAGCTGTTTTTT. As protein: CASSPRQRGTGELFF.

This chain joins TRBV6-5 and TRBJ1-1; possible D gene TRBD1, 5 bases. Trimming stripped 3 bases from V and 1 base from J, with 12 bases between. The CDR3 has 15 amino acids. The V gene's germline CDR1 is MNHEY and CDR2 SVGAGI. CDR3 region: CASSYGTARNTEAFF. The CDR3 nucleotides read TGTGCCAGCAGTTATGGGACGGCTAGGAACACTGAAGCTTTCTTT.

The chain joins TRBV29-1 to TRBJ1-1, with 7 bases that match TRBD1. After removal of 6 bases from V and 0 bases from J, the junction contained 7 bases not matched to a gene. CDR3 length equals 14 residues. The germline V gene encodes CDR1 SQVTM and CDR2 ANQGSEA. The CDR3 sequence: CSVQPRGMNTEAFF. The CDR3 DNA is TGCAGCGTGCAACCCAGGGGGATGAACACTGAAGCTTTCTTT.

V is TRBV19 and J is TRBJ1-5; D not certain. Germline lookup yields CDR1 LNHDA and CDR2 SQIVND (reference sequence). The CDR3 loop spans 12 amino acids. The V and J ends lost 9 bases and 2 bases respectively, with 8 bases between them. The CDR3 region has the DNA TGTGCCAGCGTGACGGGCAATCAGCCCCAGCATTTT. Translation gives CASVTGNQPQHF.

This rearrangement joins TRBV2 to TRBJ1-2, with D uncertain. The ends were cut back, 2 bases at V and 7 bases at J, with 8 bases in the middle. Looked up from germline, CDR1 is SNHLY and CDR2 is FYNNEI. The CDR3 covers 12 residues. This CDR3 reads CASSEHEVGYTF. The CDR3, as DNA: TGTGCCAGCAGTGAACACGAGGTTGGCTACACCTTC.

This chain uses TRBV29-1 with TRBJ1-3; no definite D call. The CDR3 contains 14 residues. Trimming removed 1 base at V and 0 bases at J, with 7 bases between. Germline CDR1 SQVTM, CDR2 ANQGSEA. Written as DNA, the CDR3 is TGCAGCGTTGAAGTGGGGAGCTCTGGAAACACCATATATTTT. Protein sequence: CSVEVGSSGNTIYF.

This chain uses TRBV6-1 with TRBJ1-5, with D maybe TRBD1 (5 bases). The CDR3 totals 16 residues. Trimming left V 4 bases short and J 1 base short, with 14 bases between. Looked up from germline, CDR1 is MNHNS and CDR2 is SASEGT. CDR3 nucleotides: TGTGCCAGCAGTGGGGGTAAGGGACCGAGCAATCAGCCCCAGCATTTT. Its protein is CASSGGKGPSNQPQHF.

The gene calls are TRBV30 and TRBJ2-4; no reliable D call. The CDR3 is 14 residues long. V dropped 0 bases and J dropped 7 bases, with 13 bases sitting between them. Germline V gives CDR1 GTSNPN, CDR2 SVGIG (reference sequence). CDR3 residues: CAWSVPPGFNIQYF. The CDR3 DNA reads TGTGCCTGGAGTGTACCCCCTGGGTTCAACATTCAGTACTTC.

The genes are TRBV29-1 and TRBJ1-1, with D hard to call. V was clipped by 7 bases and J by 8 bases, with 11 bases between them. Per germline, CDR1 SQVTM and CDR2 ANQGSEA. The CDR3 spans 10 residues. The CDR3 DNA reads TGCAGCGGGCGGTCAAGCGAAGCTTTCTTT. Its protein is CSGRSSEAFF.

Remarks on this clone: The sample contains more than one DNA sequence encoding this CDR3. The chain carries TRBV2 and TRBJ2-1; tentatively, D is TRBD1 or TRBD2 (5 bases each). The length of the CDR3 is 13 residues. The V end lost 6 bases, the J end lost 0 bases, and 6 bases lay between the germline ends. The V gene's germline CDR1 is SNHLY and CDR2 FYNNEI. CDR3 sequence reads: CASRGDSYNEQFF. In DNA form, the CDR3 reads TGTGCCAGCAGGGGGGACTCCTACAATGAGCAGTTCTTC. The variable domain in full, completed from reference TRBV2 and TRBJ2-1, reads EPEVTQTPSHQVTQMGQEVILRCVPISNHLYFYWYRQILGQKVEFLVSFYNNEISEKSEIFDDQFSVERPDGSNFTLKIRSTKLEDSAMYFCASRGDSYNEQFFGPGTRLTVL.

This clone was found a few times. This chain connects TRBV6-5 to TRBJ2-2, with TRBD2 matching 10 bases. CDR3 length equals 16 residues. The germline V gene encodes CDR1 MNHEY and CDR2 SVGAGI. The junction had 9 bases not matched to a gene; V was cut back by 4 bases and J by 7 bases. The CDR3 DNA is TGTGCCAGCAGTTGGCTAGCGGGAGAATTGGGCGGGGAGCTGTTTTTT. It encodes CASSWLAGELGGELFF.

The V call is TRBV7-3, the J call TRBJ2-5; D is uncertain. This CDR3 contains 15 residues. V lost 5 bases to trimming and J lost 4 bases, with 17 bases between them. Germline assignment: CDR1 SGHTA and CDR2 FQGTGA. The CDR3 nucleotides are TGTGCCAGCAGCAGGGCCTCAAACTCCCGAGAGACCCAGTACTTC. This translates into CASSRASNSRETQYF.